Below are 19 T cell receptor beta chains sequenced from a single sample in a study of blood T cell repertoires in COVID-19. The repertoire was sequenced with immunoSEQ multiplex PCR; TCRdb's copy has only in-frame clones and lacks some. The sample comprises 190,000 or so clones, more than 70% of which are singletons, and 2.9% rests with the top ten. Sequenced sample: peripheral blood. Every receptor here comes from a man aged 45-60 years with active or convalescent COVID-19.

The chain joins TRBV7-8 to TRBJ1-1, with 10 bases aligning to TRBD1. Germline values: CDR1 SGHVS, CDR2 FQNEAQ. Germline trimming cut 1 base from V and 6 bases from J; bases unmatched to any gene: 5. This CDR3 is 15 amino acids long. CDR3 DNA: TGTGCCAGCAGCTTAGAGGGACAGGGGAGCGCTGAAGCTTTCTTT. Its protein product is CASSLEGQGSAEAFF.

The CDR3 DNA reads as TGTGCCAGCTCTTTCAAGGCAGGTGATGGCTACACCTTC. This sequence encodes CASSFKAGDGYTF. The chain combines TRBV18 with TRBJ1-2, with unresolved D. The CDR3 is 13 residues long. The germline V gene has CDR1 KGHSH and CDR2 LQKENI. Trimming shortened V by 6 bases and J by 6 bases, and 14 bases separated the two germline ends.

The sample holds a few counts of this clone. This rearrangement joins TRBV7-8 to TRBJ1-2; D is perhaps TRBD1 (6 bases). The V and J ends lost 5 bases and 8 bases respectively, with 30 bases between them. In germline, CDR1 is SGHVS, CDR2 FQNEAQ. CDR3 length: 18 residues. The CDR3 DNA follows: TGTGCCAGCAGCCCTCGGTCGGCTCGCAGGGGCGAGACCGGCGGCTACACCTTC. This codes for CASSPRSARRGETGGYTF. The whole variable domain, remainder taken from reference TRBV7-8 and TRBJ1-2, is GAGVSQSPRYKVAKRGQDVALRCDPISGHVSLFWYQQALGQGPEFLTYFQNEAQLDKSGLPSDRFFAERPEGSVSTLKIQRTQQEDSAVYLCASSPRSARRGETGGYTFGSGTRLTVV.

The CDR3 protein is CASSRTGTRNPGELFF. CDR3 in DNA: TGCGCCAGCAGCCGCACCGGGACTAGGAATCCCGGGGAGCTGTTTTTT. This chain uses TRBV4-1 with TRBJ2-2, with TRBD2 matching 8 bases. Trimming at V came to 4 bases and at J to 6 bases, leaving 10 bases not matched to a gene. The germline gives CDR1 MGHRA, CDR2 YSYEKL. This CDR3 has 16 amino acids.

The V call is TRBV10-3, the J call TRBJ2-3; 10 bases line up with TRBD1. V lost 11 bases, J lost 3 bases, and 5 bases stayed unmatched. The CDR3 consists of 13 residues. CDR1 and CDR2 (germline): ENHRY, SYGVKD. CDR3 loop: CAGRQGATDTQYF. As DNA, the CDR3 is TGTGCCGGACGACAGGGGGCAACAGATACGCAGTATTTT.

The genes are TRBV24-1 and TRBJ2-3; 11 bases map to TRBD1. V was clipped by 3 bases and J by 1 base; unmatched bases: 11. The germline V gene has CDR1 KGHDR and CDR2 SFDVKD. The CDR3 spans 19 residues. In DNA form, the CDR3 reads TGTGCCACCAGTGATGAGGACAGGGGGCGCTGGGTTGGCACAGATACGCAGTATTTT. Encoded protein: CATSDEDRGRWVGTDTQYF.

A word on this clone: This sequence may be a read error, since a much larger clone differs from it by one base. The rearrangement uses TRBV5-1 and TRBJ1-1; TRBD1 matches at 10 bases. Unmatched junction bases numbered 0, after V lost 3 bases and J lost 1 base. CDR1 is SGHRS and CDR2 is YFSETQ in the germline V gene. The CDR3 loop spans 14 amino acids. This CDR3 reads CASSWTGGNTEAFF. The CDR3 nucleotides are TGCGCCAGCAGCTGGACAGGGGGGAACACTGAAGCTTTCTTT.

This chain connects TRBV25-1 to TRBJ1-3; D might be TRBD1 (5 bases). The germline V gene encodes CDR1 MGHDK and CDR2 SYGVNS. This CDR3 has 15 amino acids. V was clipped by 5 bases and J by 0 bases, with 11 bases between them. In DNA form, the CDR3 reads TGTGCCAGCAGTTTGGCGGGGGTCTCTGGAAACACCATATATTTT. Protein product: CASSLAGVSGNTIYF.

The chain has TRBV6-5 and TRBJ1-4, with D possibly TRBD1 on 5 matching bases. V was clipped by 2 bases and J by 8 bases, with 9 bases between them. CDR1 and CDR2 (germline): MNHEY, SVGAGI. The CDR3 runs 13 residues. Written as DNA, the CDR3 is TGTGCCAGCAGTTACGGGGGGTTAGAAAAACTGTTTTTT. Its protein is CASSYGGLEKLFF.

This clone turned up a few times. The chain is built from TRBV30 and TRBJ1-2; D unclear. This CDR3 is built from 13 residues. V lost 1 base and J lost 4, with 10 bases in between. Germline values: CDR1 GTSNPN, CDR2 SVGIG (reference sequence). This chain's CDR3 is CAWSGLTSYGYTF. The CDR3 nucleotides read TGTGCCTGGAGTGGACTGACGAGCTATGGCTACACCTTC.

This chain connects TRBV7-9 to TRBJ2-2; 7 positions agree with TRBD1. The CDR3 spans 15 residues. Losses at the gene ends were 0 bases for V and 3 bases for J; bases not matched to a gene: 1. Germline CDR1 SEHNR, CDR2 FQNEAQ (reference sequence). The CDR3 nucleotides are TGTGCCAGCAGCTTAGCAGGGGGCTACACCGGGGAGCTGTTTTTT. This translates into CASSLAGGYTGELFF.

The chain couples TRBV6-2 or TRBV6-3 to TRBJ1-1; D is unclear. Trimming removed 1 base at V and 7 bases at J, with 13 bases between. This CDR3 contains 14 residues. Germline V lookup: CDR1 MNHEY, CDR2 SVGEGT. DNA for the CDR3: TGTGCCAGCAGTTACTTGGGCCAGAGGGATGAAGCTTTCTTT. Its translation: CASSYLGQRDEAFF.

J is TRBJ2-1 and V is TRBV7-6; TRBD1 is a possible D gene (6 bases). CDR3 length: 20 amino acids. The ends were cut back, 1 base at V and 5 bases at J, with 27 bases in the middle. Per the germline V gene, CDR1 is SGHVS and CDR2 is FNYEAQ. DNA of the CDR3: TGTGCCAGCAGCTTAGATTACGGGACACCGTCTGCTCTATTTGACAATGAGCAGTTCTTC. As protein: CASSLDYGTPSALFDNEQFF.

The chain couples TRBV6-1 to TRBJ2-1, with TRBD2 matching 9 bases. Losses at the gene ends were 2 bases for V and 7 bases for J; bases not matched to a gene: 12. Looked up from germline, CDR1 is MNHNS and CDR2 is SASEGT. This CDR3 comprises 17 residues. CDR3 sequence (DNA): TGTGCCAGCAGTGAAATAAGAGCGGGAGGATTTTGGAATGAGCAGTTCTTC. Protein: CASSEIRAGGFWNEQFF.

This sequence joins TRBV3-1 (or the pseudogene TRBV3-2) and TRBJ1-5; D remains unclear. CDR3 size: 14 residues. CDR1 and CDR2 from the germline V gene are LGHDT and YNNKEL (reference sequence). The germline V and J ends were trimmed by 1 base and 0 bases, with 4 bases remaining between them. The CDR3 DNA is TGTGCCAGCAGCCAAGCTTATAGCAATCAGCCCCAGCATTTT. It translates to CASSQAYSNQPQHF.

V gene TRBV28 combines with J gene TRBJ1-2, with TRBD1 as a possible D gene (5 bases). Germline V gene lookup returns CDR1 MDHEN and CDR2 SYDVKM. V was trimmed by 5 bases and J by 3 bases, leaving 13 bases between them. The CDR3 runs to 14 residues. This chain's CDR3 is CASSQGRDHYGYTF. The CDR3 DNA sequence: TGTGCCAGCAGTCAAGGGAGGGACCACTATGGCTACACCTTC.

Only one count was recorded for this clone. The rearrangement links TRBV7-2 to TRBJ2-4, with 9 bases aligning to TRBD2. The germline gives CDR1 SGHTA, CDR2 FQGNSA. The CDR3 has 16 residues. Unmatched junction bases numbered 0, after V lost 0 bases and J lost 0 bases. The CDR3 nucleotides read TGTGCCAGCAGCTTAGCGGGACTAGCAGCCAAAAACATTCAGTACTTC. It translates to CASSLAGLAAKNIQYF.

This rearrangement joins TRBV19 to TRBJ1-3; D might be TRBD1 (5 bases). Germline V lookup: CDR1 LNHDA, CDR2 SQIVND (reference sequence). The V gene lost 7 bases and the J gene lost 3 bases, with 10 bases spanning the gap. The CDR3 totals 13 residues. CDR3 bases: TGTGCCAGTATTGGCAGGGATGGAAACACCATATATTTT. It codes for CASIGRDGNTIYF. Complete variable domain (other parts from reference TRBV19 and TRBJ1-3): DGGITQSPKYLFRKEGQNVTLSCEQNLNHDAMYWYRQDPGQGLRLIYYSQIVNDFQKGDIAEGYSVSREKKESFPLTVTSAQKNPTAFYLCASIGRDGNTIYFGEGSWLTVV.

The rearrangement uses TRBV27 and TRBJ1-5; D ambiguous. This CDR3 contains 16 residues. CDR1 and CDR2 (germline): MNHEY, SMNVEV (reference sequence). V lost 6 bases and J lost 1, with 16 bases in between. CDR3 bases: TGTGCCAGCAGGCGCCAAAGCGGGGTGAGCAATCAGCCCCAGCATTTT. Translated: CASRRQSGVSNQPQHF.